Sequencing of this T cell receptor (beta chain) was carried out in a study of CDR3 diversity in severe acne. The CDR3 consists of 16 residues. Germline loops: CDR1 SGHTS, CDR2 YDEGEE. V gave up 0 bases and J gave up 6 bases, with 16 bases separating them. This clonotype was seen ten or more times. TCRdb re-derived calls from the PCR reads in MiXCR, one entry per CDR3 protein. The sample holds about 84,000 distinct CDR3 sequences; 50% to 65% are singletons and the top ten take 13% to 15%. The chain has TRBV5-8 and TRBJ2-1; D tentatively fits TRBD1 or TRBD2 (5 bases each). The sequence derives from a male donor in good health, without acne. Sequencing used blood. The CDR3 spells CASSLAPVGTPNEQFF. Here the CDR3 DNA reads TGTGCCAGCAGCTTGGCCCCTGTTGGGACCCCCAATGAGCAGTTCTTC.